A selection of T cell receptor beta chains follows, all from one sample in a study of blood T cells in healthy people across ages. TCRdb called the 5' RACE reads again in MiXCR, with one record for every CDR3 protein. The sample includes about 690,000 distinct CDR3 sequences, around two fifths seen only once; the top ten take about 32%. The specimen sequenced was blood. All receptors come from an older man in good health. CDR3s include the opening cysteine and the closing phenylalanine or tryptophan. Each record gives: CDR3 protein, clone size, V gene, CDR3 length. Size is stated for part of the rows, as once, few or many counts, or as a class when the clone is expanded.

CASSSRRTYNEQFF | . | TRBV19 | 14
CASSARGQRYTF | . | TRBV9 | 12
CASSQRTGPSTDTQYF | . | TRBV3-1 | 16
CASSLLDRGTEAFF | . | TRBV5-5 | 14
CASSSGLAGPNEQYF | . | TRBV5-1 | 15
CASRRLAGGPGYEQYF | . | TRBV2 | 16
CASSETTGGNQPQHF | . | TRBV25-1 | 15
CASSLMRETQYF | many | TRBV7-2 | 12
CASSSLPWGQPQHF | . | TRBV7-2 | 14
CASSDGTTRIYGYTF | . | TRBV6-1 | 15
CASPTRSNEKLFF | . | TRBV19 | 13
CASTFYGQGGETQFF | . | TRBV3-1 | 15
CSANRGEQFF | many | TRBV20-1 | 10
CASSLVLMTGTEAFF | . | TRBV5-1 | 15
CASSIRQGQGSPLHF | few | TRBV12-3/TRBV12-4 | 15
CASSPHLVGNQPQHF | . | TRBV12-3/TRBV12-4 | 15
CASSPNRGLSETIYF | . | TRBV7-2 | 15
CASSQDFAALGQRAEKLFF | . | TRBV4-2 | 19
CASSLPGAGGTGELFF | . | TRBV28 | 16
CSARAGTSGGPYEQYF | . | TRBV20-1 | 16
CASSLRVGIQYF | few | TRBV28 | 12
CSAEGRNNEQYF | . | TRBV20-1 | 12
CASTQTGGSGELFF | few | TRBV6-2/TRBV6-3 | 14
CSARGEETQYF | . | TRBV20-1 | 11
CASSYGLAGDNEQFF | . | TRBV5-4 | 15
CSASSAAFHNEQFF | . | TRBV20-1 | 14
CSASDAGGAGPQYF | many | TRBV20-1 | 14
CASSQDSTPGRTQYF | few | TRBV4-3 | 15
CASTQTGNSGANVLTF | many | TRBV9 | 16
CAIRGQTQETQYF | . | TRBV10-3 | 13
CASSPVDSNNEQFF | once | TRBV18 | 14
CASRREGGFYNEQFF | few | TRBV6-1 | 15
CASSSGLAGNTDTQYF | few | TRBV7-2 | 16
CASSLYGLNEQFF | few | TRBV7-3 | 13
CASSRGRGDRENTEAFF | . | TRBV7-9 | 17
CSARLAGLGTDTQYF | once | TRBV20-1 | 15
CASSEFGDSFPCEQYF | . | TRBV10-2 | 16
CASSVDPGSNTEAFF | . | TRBV9 | 15
CASGRQPGQTSYEQYF | . | TRBV12-5 | 16
CAWKGDMAYEQYF | . | TRBV30 | 13
CASSTRAGGSNAQYF | . | TRBV7-2 | 15
CSARDRGVGPETQYF | . | TRBV20-1 | 15
CASSQDTRIYEQYF | . | TRBV3-1 | 14
CASSLQQKNTEAFF | . | TRBV28 | 14
CASSQEAGVPGNQPQHF | few | TRBV4-1 | 17
CVSSEEEGPQETQYF | . | TRBV2 | 15
CASSQAGGRETQYF | . | TRBV3-1 | 14
CASTFGLALQETQYF | many | TRBV7-2 | 15
CASSLRAYEQYF | . | TRBV7-9 | 12
CASSQGGGSPNYEQYF | few | TRBV3-1 | 16
CASSLELAGGSYNEQFF | . | TRBV5-1 | 17
CASSPGGGRIDTQYF | few | TRBV3-1 | 15
CASSLVADMNTEAFF | . | TRBV5-1 | 15
CASSLGQGGNQETQYF | few | TRBV7-2 | 16
CASSGRSTQETQYF | once | TRBV2 | 14
CASTPSGPPPEQFF | few | TRBV6-5 | 14
CASSLRIAGASYSYEQYF | . | TRBV7-2 | 18
CASSQEGYGTGIYNSPLHF | few | TRBV4-3 | 19
CSVGLPQETQYF | many | TRBV29-1 | 12